These T cell receptor beta chains were read from a single sample in a study of blood T cell repertoires in COVID-19. Clones were read by immunoSEQ multiplex PCR, and TCRdb kept only the in-frame ones, dropping some. The data show around 130,000 clones, 85% seen once. Sequencing was done on a sample of peripheral blood. These receptors were collected from a man aged 55 to 70 with acute or convalescent COVID-19. Each CDR3 is given with its conserved first and last residue. A D gene is named only where the DNA matches it firmly. Rows give clone size only sometimes, using once, few, many, or a class for an expanded clone.

DNA,CDR3,size,V,J,D
TGTGCCAGCGGAATTCGTCAGGGCGAAAAACTGTTTTTT,CASGIRQGEKLFF,NA,TRBV3-1/TRBV3-2,TRBJ1-4,NA
TGCAGCGTTTTTGCGGGGCAAAGCTACACCTTC,CSVFAGQSYTF,NA,TRBV29-1,TRBJ1-2,NA
TGTGCCAGCAATCGGCAGGGCAATCAGCCCCAGCATTTT,CASNRQGNQPQHF,NA,TRBV6-5,TRBJ1-5,NA
TGTGCCAGCACCCCTTCTAGCGGGAGTTTGAAAGATACGCAGTATTTT,CASTPSSGSLKDTQYF,NA,TRBV5-4,TRBJ2-3,TRBD2
TGTGCCAGCAGCTTGGGAGATAATGAGCAGTTCTTC,CASSLGDNEQFF,NA,TRBV7-8,TRBJ2-1,NA
TGTGCCGCAGGGGGACAGGGAGGCGATACGCAGTATTTT,CAAGGQGGDTQYF,NA,TRBV10-3,TRBJ2-3,TRBD1
TGCGCCAGCAGCGCCGGACAGGGTTTGAATACGCAGTATTTT,CASSAGQGLNTQYF,few,TRBV5-1,TRBJ2-3,TRBD1
TGTGCCAGCAGCCAAGGGGCGAACTATGGCTACACCTTC,CASSQGANYGYTF,NA,TRBV3-1/TRBV3-2,TRBJ1-2,NA
TGTGCCACAAGAGCGGGAGGAGCCTACGAGCAGTACTTC,CATRAGGAYEQYF,NA,TRBV15,TRBJ2-7,TRBD2
TGTGCTAGTGGTGTGTACAGGAACCATGAGCAGTTCTTC,CASGVYRNHEQFF,NA,TRBV12-5,TRBJ2-1,NA
TGTGCCAGCAGCTTTGGGGACTACAAAGAGACCCAGTACTTC,CASSFGDYKETQYF,NA,TRBV5-5,TRBJ2-5,TRBD2
TGCAGCATCAGCAGGGACTCCAATGAGCAGTTCTTC,CSISRDSNEQFF,NA,TRBV29-1,TRBJ2-1,NA
TGTGCCAGCAGCCAAAGAGCAGATACGCAGTATTTT,CASSQRADTQYF,NA,TRBV5-6,TRBJ2-3,NA
TGTGCCAGCAGCCAAGAAAGCTATTACAATGAGCAGTTCTTC,CASSQESYYNEQFF,once,TRBV3-1/TRBV3-2,TRBJ2-1,NA
TGTGCCAGTAGAAGAGAGAATGAGCAGTTCTTC,CASRRENEQFF,NA,TRBV19,TRBJ2-1,NA
TGTGCCAGCAGTCCTTCCGGGACAGGGGTCTACGAGCAGTACTTC,CASSPSGTGVYEQYF,NA,TRBV28,TRBJ2-7,TRBD1
TGTGCCAGCAGTGATCCCCTGAGCTCCTACAATGAGCAGTTCTTC,CASSDPLSSYNEQFF,NA,TRBV25-1,TRBJ2-1,NA
TGTGCCACCAGTGGGGGGACAGGACCCTACAATGAGCAGTTCTTC,CATSGGTGPYNEQFF,NA,TRBV24-1,TRBJ2-1,TRBD1
TGTGCCAGCTCACCACTGGGTAGGAGGAACACTGAAGCTTTCTTT,CASSPLGRRNTEAFF,NA,TRBV18,TRBJ1-1,NA
TGTGCCAGCACTGATCCAACAGGGGGCTCGTATACCGGGGAGCTGTTTTTT,CASTDPTGGSYTGELFF,NA,TRBV7-9,TRBJ2-2,TRBD1
TGTGCCAGTAGTACCTACTCAGGGGGAAGGGATCAGCCCCAGCATTTT,CASSTYSGGRDQPQHF,few,TRBV19,TRBJ1-5,TRBD1
TGTGCCACCAGCAGACCCATAACTGGACAGGGGGTAACTAATGAAAAACTGTTTTTT,CATSRPITGQGVTNEKLFF,NA,TRBV15,TRBJ1-4,TRBD1
TGTGCCAGCAGTCTACCCGTTCAGGGCTACGAGCAGTACTTC,CASSLPVQGYEQYF,NA,TRBV28,TRBJ2-7,NA
TGTGCCAGCAAGGGGGGGGTCCGAGCGAACACCGGGGAGCTGTTTTTT,CASKGGVRANTGELFF,NA,TRBV27,TRBJ2-2,NA
TGTGCCAGCAGCCAAGAAGGGGGCTACACAGGGACGTACGAGCAGTACTTC,CASSQEGGYTGTYEQYF,NA,TRBV14,TRBJ2-7,TRBD1
TGTGCCAGCAGTTTATCGATAGCTAGGAGGTTCGGGGATGAGCAGTTCTTC,CASSLSIARRFGDEQFF,NA,TRBV27,TRBJ2-1,NA